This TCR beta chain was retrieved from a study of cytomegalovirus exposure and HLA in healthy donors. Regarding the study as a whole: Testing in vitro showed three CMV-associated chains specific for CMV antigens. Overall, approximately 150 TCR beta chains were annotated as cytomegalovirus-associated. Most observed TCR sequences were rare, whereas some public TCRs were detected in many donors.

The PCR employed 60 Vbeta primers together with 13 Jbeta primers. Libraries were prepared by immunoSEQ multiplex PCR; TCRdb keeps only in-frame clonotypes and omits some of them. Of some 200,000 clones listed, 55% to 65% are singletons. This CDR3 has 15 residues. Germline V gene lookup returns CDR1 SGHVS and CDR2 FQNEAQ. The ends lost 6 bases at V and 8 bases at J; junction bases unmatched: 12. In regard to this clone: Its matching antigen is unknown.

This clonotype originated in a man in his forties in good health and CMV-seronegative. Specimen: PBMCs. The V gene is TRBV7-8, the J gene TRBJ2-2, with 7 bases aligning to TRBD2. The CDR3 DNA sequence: TGTGCCAGCAGTACCACCGGAGCGGGGTGGGGGGAGCTGTTTTTT. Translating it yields CASSTTGAGWGELFF.